This T cell receptor (beta chain) was sequenced during a study of cytomegalovirus exposure and HLA in healthy donors. Looking at the study overall: In an early release, HLA-typed donors contributed about 79 million unique TCR sequences. Whole-study results and caveats: An assumption of roughly uniform sequencing depth across donors underlay the presence/absence analyses.

To note about this clone: What it recognizes is unknown.

With 60 Vbeta and 13 Jbeta primers, the PCR was carried out. Here immunoSEQ multiplex PCR was the method, and the copy in TCRdb shows in-frame clones only, minus some. The table lists about 200,000 clones, around 79% of them singletons. The ends were cut back, 2 bases at V and 9 bases at J, with 19 bases in the middle. The CDR3 is 15 amino acids. Germline-derived CDR1 and CDR2 are SGHTA and FQGNSA. The sequencing sample was made of PBMCs. The J gene is TRBJ1-2, the V gene TRBV7-2, with unresolved D. This receptor was identified in a woman aged 45-65 years in good health and CMV-seronegative. CDR3 in DNA: TGTGCCAGCAGCTTAAACAGCGGCGTGGCCTTTAGCTACACCTTC. Translated, it gives CASSLNSGVAFSYTF.